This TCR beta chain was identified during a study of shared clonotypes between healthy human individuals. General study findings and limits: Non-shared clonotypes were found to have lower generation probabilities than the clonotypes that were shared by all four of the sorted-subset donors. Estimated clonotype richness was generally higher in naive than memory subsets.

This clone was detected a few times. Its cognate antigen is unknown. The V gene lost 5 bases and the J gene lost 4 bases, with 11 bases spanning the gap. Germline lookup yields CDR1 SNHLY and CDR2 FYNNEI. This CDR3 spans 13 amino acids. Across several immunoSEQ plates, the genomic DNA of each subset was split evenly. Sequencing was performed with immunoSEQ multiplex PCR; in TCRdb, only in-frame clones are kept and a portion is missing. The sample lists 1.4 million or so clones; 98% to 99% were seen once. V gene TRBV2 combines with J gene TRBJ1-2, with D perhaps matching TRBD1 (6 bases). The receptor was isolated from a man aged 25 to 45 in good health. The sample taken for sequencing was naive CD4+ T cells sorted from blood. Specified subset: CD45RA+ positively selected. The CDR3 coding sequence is TGTGCCAGCAGTACCGAGGACAGCTATGGCTACACCTTC. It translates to CASSTEDSYGYTF.